The T cell receptor (beta chain) under discussion was sequenced for a study of T cells in Graves' hyperthyroidism and ophthalmopathy. Trimming shortened V by 2 bases and J by 6 bases, and 13 bases separated the two germline ends. The CDR3 spans 14 residues. CDR1 is MNHEY, CDR2 SVGEGT, per germline. TCR beta CDR3 regions were amplified from RNA. HTBI primers drove first-round RT-PCR of the TCR CDR3. TCRdb reprocessed the multiplex PCR reads via MiXCR and lists one record per CDR3 protein. Here the sample spans around 350,000 distinct CDR3 sequences, around 13% being singletons. This clonotype was counted between two and nine times.

The sequence was collected from a woman under 30 with Graves' hyperthyroidism. Sequenced: blood. This chain joins TRBV6-2 or TRBV6-3 and TRBJ1-1, with unresolved D. The CDR3 DNA is TGTGCCAGCAGTTACGTCCACCTGGCCCCTGAAGCTTTCTTT. As protein: CASSYVHLAPEAFF.